The TCR beta chain described here comes from a study of cytomegalovirus exposure and HLA in healthy donors. V was cut by 5 bases and J by 5 bases, with 9 bases left in between. Per germline, CDR1 SGHTA and CDR2 FQGTGA. This CDR3 is 13 amino acids long. The PCR ran on 60 Vbeta and 13 Jbeta primers. Generated by immunoSEQ multiplex PCR, the TCRdb table keeps only in-frame clones and is missing some. The sample has some 140,000 clones; over 65% are singletons. The sequenced material came from PBMCs. This clonotype was sampled from a man aged 35 to 55 in good health and CMV-seronegative. This chain connects TRBV7-3 to TRBJ2-2; the D is unclear. The CDR3 spells CASSPSATGELFF. The CDR3 DNA sequence: TGTGCCAGCAGCCCCAGCGCGACCGGGGAGCTGTTTTTT. Full variable domain (rest looked up from reference TRBV7-3 and TRBJ2-2): GAGVSQTPSNKVTEKGKYVELRCDPISGHTALYWYRQSLGQGPEFLIYFQGTGAADDSGLPNDRFFAVRPEGSVSTLKIQRTERGDSAVYLCASSPSATGELFFGEGSRLTVL.